Listed below are T cell receptor beta chains from one sample, sequenced in a study of T cell clusters in autoimmune cytopenias. TCRdb re-called the multiplex PCR reads and catalogs CDR3 proteins one per entry, DNA excluded. Recorded for this sample: 9,500 to 15,000 distinct CDR3 sequences. This sample also belongs to another study, concerning T cell repertoires in aging, cancer and after chemotherapy.

The sequencing input was peripheral blood. The source of these receptors is a human donor in good health. Both conserved end residues are part of each CDR3. Fields, in order: J gene, clone size, CDR3 length, V gene, CDR3 protein. Clone sizes are given selectively: once, few, many, or a class where the clone is expanded.

j_call: TRBJ2-2; clone_size: medium-sized; cdr3_length: 16; v_call: TRBV7-2; cdr3_aa: CASSLGGTVRTGELFF
j_call: TRBJ2-7; clone_size: -; cdr3_length: 13; v_call: TRBV7-2; cdr3_aa: CASSTPGHNEQYF
j_call: TRBJ2-7; clone_size: -; cdr3_length: 14; v_call: TRBV10-3; cdr3_aa: CAVRPGTGGDEQYF
j_call: TRBJ1-1; clone_size: medium-sized; cdr3_length: 13; v_call: TRBV7-2; cdr3_aa: CASSRQGNTEAFF
j_call: TRBJ1-5; clone_size: -; cdr3_length: 14; v_call: TRBV18; cdr3_aa: CASSEGRSNQPQHF
j_call: TRBJ2-5; clone_size: -; cdr3_length: 11; v_call: TRBV20-1; cdr3_aa: CSAREFETQYF
j_call: TRBJ1-5; clone_size: -; cdr3_length: 16; v_call: TRBV19; cdr3_aa: CASSIGARGGNQPQHF
j_call: TRBJ2-7; clone_size: medium-sized; cdr3_length: 13; v_call: TRBV15; cdr3_aa: CATSRIGTGRQYF
j_call: TRBJ1-5; clone_size: -; cdr3_length: 14; v_call: TRBV20-1; cdr3_aa: CSARDQRPNQPQHF
j_call: TRBJ1-5; clone_size: -; cdr3_length: 15; v_call: TRBV5-6; cdr3_aa: CASSKGQGLNQPQHF
j_call: TRBJ1-2; clone_size: -; cdr3_length: 14; v_call: TRBV28; cdr3_aa: CASSLAEANYGYTF
j_call: TRBJ1-6; clone_size: -; cdr3_length: 15; v_call: TRBV11-2; cdr3_aa: CASRAPGTGVSPLHF
j_call: TRBJ2-3; clone_size: -; cdr3_length: 12; v_call: TRBV15; cdr3_aa: CATSKQGVTQYF
j_call: TRBJ1-2; clone_size: -; cdr3_length: 15; v_call: TRBV5-1; cdr3_aa: CASSYRQGAVDGYTF
j_call: TRBJ2-1; clone_size: -; cdr3_length: 15; v_call: TRBV7-6; cdr3_aa: CASSLAFGRRNEQFF
j_call: TRBJ2-3; clone_size: -; cdr3_length: 17; v_call: TRBV6-2/TRBV6-3; cdr3_aa: CASSFELAGPSTDTQYF
j_call: TRBJ2-7; clone_size: -; cdr3_length: 16; v_call: TRBV20-1; cdr3_aa: CSAIGPHRDSSYEQYF
j_call: TRBJ2-7; clone_size: -; cdr3_length: 15; v_call: TRBV6-5; cdr3_aa: CASRRIGGASYEQYF
j_call: TRBJ2-1; clone_size: -; cdr3_length: 15; v_call: TRBV28; cdr3_aa: CASSLRGWSYNEQFF
j_call: TRBJ2-7; clone_size: medium-sized; cdr3_length: 15; v_call: TRBV15; cdr3_aa: CATSRTPGFSGEQYF
j_call: TRBJ1-2; clone_size: -; cdr3_length: 15; v_call: TRBV5-4; cdr3_aa: CASSGRQGMGEGYTF
j_call: TRBJ2-1; clone_size: -; cdr3_length: 16; v_call: TRBV19; cdr3_aa: CASSLDLGASYNEQFF
j_call: TRBJ2-3; clone_size: -; cdr3_length: 14; v_call: TRBV12-3/TRBV12-4; cdr3_aa: CAIDAGATTDTQYF
j_call: TRBJ2-1; clone_size: -; cdr3_length: 12; v_call: TRBV12-3/TRBV12-4; cdr3_aa: CAGGQGLTEQFF
j_call: TRBJ1-2; clone_size: -; cdr3_length: 16; v_call: TRBV4-1; cdr3_aa: CASSQESRGRNYGYTF
j_call: TRBJ1-5; clone_size: -; cdr3_length: 16; v_call: TRBV6-1; cdr3_aa: CASSHAEGEGNQPQHF
j_call: TRBJ1-3; clone_size: -; cdr3_length: 19; v_call: TRBV28; cdr3_aa: CASSPLWGLTRSAGNTIYF
j_call: TRBJ2-1; clone_size: -; cdr3_length: 15; v_call: TRBV18; cdr3_aa: CASSFRGQTYNEQFF